One and the same sample provided the 2 T cell receptor beta chains below, sequenced in a study of T cell responses to AZD1222 COVID-19 vaccine. Profiled with immunoSEQ multiplex PCR; TCRdb holds only in-frame clones, not every one. The table has some 120,000 clones, around 90% seen once; the top ten hold about 1.6%. Sequences were derived from peripheral blood, sampled on day 0 of AZD1222 vaccination. These TCRs come from an adult in good health.

This chain joins TRBV19 and TRBJ1-5, with 9 nucleotides matching TRBD1. The CDR3 is 17 amino acids. CDR1 is LNHDA and CDR2 is SQIVND in the germline V gene (reference sequence). Trimming at V came to 2 bases and at J to 3 bases, leaving 8 bases not matched to a gene. DNA for the CDR3: TGTGCCAGTAGTATATGGTCGGGACAGGGCCTCAATCAGCCCCAGCATTTT. Its protein is CASSIWSGQGLNQPQHF.

The chain joins TRBV14 to TRBJ2-7, with D hard to call. The CDR3 runs to 12 residues. Trimming pared 4 bases from V and 2 bases from J, leaving 6 bases between. The germline CDR1 and CDR2 sequences are SGHDN and FVKESK. The CDR3 loop reads CASSLRTYEQYF. The DNA of the CDR3 is TGTGCCAGCAGCCTCCGAACCTACGAGCAGTACTTC. Complete variable domain (other parts from reference TRBV14 and TRBJ2-7): EAGVTQFPSHSVIEKGQTVTLRCDPISGHDNLYWYRRVMGKEIKFLLHFVKESKQDESGMPNNRFLAERTGGTYSTLKVQPAELEDSGVYFCASSLRTYEQYFGPGTRLTVT.